This T cell receptor (beta chain) was identified during a study of PD-L1 blockade in urothelial cancer. About the research overall: Anywhere from 0 to 3 prior chemotherapy regimens had been received by patients. Blood gave a median 141,255 T cells. Researchers looked at the blood 3 weeks (second dose) and 6 weeks after treatment began.

Per-patient samples, pretreatment and on-treatment, numbered 1 to 8. Some clones are missing from TCRdb's copy, which holds only in-frame ones; the method was immunoSEQ multiplex PCR. The sample carries about 30,000 clones, 75% to 90% recorded once. This TCR derives from a man aged 45-65 years with urothelial cancer. Source: PBMCs, taken around atezolizumab (anti-PD-L1) treatment.

CDR3 protein: CASSKVTGEVRSNQPQHF. Here the CDR3 DNA reads TGTGCCAGCAGCAAAGTAACGGGGGAAGTGAGGAGCAATCAGCCCCAGCATTTT. The rearrangement links TRBV21-1 to TRBJ1-5. TRBV21-1 is a pseudogene. CDR3 length: 18 amino acids.